Presented here are 3 T cell receptor beta chains from one specimen sequenced in a study of blood T cell repertoires in COVID-19. Data came from immunoSEQ multiplex PCR; TCRdb stores just in-frame clones and leaves some out. The repertoire holds 80,000 to 100,000 clones, over 75% seen once, with about 4.2% in the top ten. The sequenced sample was peripheral blood. These receptors were obtained from a man in his fifties or sixties with acute or convalescent COVID-19.

Only one count was recorded for this clone. The chain combines TRBV9 with TRBJ2-5; weak D call: TRBD2 (5 bases). V shed 1 base and J shed 5 bases, with 12 bases lying between them. Germline values: CDR1 SGDLS, CDR2 YYNGEE. CDR3 length: 14 residues. The CDR3 sequence: CASSVLGERETQYF. In DNA form, the CDR3 reads TGTGCCAGCAGCGTACTTGGGGAGCGCGAGACCCAGTACTTC.

V is TRBV6-2 or TRBV6-3 and J is TRBJ1-1; the D is unclear. V shed 4 bases and J shed 0 bases, with 21 bases lying between them. CDR3 length: 18 amino acids. Germline V CDR1 and CDR2: MNHEY, SVGEGT. The CDR3 coding sequence is TGTGCCAGCAGTTGGAACCTTAATTCCAGGTACATGAACACTGAAGCTTTCTTT. Its protein is CASSWNLNSRYMNTEAFF.

The chain is built from TRBV6-1 and TRBJ2-6, with unresolved D. CDR3 size: 18 residues. Germline V gene sequence: CDR1 MNHNS, CDR2 SASEGT. Trimming stripped 3 bases from V and 4 bases from J, with 19 bases between. CDR3 in DNA: TGTGCCAGCAGTGATCCCAAATCTACAGTGCCCGGGGCCAACGTCCTGACTTTC. It encodes CASSDPKSTVPGANVLTF.